The clone carrying this T cell receptor beta chain occurred a few times. Its antigen is unknown. The data originate from a study of neurological immune-mediated disorders. The CDR3 sequence is 13 residues long. The germline V gene encodes CDR1 SNHLY and CDR2 FYNNEI. The V gene lost 3 bases and the J gene lost 5 bases, with 9 bases spanning the gap. Study-level results: The absence of any CDR3 amino acid sequence shared by expanded clones across subjects suggests that repertoires were private in all groups. Grouping of repertoires by phylogeny put those of 18 of 34 multiple sclerosis patients into a single related-CDR3 cluster, a possible signature.

Every sequencing run produced over 160 million TCR-beta sequences that came from 15-18 subjects. TCRdb re-derived calls from the 5' RACE reads in MiXCR, one entry per CDR3 protein. The data show about 60,000 distinct CDR3 sequences, roughly 4.3% seen once. V and J are TRBV2 and TRBJ2-3; no reliable D call. The clonotype comes from a man in his fifties or sixties with multiple sclerosis. The source material was PBMCs. The CDR3 region is CASSETGRDTQYF. CDR3 coding DNA: TGTGCCAGCAGTGAGACGGGTAGAGATACGCAGTATTTT.